This T cell receptor beta chain was retrieved from a study of cytomegalovirus exposure and HLA in healthy donors. A single count supports this clone. Its antigen is not known. Study results and limitations: The authors reported that TCR beta sequences could predict HLA-A and HLA-B alleles. These predictions were accurate for most subjects in the first cohort. Later analysis identified a missense DCLRE1C variant that was linked to TCR beta V- and J-gene trimming. Accounts indicate the classifier identified cytomegalovirus status with strong specificity and sensitivity. Only CMV serostatus was available as immune exposure information.

The V gene's germline CDR1 is SGHRS and CDR2 YFSETQ. The CDR3 has 15 residues. The junction had 8 bases not matched to a gene; V was cut back by 6 bases and J by 6 bases. PCR was performed using 60 Vbeta and 13 Jbeta primers. Sequencing used immunoSEQ multiplex PCR; TCRdb keeps in-frame clones, though not all of them. This sample has over 100,000 clones; roughly 83% occur once, and the top ten carry approximately 3.1%. The sequence came from a woman aged 18-29 years in good health and CMV-seropositive. Sequencing was done on a sample of PBMCs. The V call is TRBV5-1, the J call TRBJ2-7; 14 nucleotides agree with TRBD2. DNA of the CDR3: TGCGCCAGCAAGGGACTAGCGGGAGAGGTTGGCGAGCAGTACTTC. Translating gives CASKGLAGEVGEQYF.